These 28 T cell receptor beta chains share one sample of origin, sequenced in a study of T cells in Graves' hyperthyroidism and ophthalmopathy. RNA transcripts yielded amplified TCR beta CDR3 regions. The study used the HTBI primer set for a first-round RT-PCR of the TCR CDR3. TCRdb independently ran MiXCR on the multiplex PCR reads; one entry per CDR3 protein. Among hundreds of thousands of distinct CDR3 sequences listed, over 20% were seen once. Material for sequencing was blood. These receptor sequences come from a man aged 25-45 years with Graves' ophthalmopathy.

Many counts were recorded for this clonotype. The rearrangement links TRBV7-9 to TRBJ1-1; D ambiguous. The CDR3 runs 10 residues. The germline V gene encodes CDR1 SEHNR and CDR2 FQNEAQ (reference sequence). V was shortened by 5 bases and J by 9 bases, with 7 bases between the two germline ends. Here the CDR3 DNA reads TGTGCCAGCAGCCAGGAGCAAGCTTTCTTT. Its translation is CASSQEQAFF.

DNA for the CDR3: TGTGCCAGCAACCCCCGTGCCCCCATCTCCGGGTCCCTGAACACTGAAGCTTTCTTT. This translates into CASNPRAPISGSLNTEAFF. The chain couples TRBV6-1 to TRBJ1-1; D unresolved. There are 19 residues in the CDR3. V lost 7 bases and J 0 bases, leaving 27 bases between the germline ends. The germline gives CDR1 MNHNS, CDR2 SASEGT.

This clonotype was seen repeatedly, ten times or more. CDR3 protein: CSARGTDRAYTGELFF. The CDR3 region has the DNA TGCAGTGCTAGAGGAACGGACAGGGCCTACACCGGGGAGCTGTTTTTT. The chain couples TRBV20-1 to TRBJ2-2; 8 bases are a match to TRBD1. The germline V gene has CDR1 DFQATT and CDR2 SNEGSKA (reference sequence). V was clipped by 1 base and J by 3 bases; unmatched bases: 7. The CDR3 contains 16 residues.

In this sample, this clonotype turned up a few times. The chain recombines TRBV27 with TRBJ2-7; TRBD2 matches 12 bases. V was pared by 4 bases and J by 2 bases, with 9 bases of the junction left unmatched. CDR3 length: 17 amino acids. From germline, CDR1 is MNHEY and CDR2 SMNVEV (reference sequence). The CDR3 region is CASSSRTSGIFPYEQYF. The CDR3 DNA reads TGTGCCAGCAGTTCCCGGACTAGCGGGATATTTCCCTACGAGCAGTACTTC.

This clonotype turned up a few times. The chain recombines TRBV14 with TRBJ1-2; no clear D. This CDR3 contains 13 residues. The V end was cut by 1 base, the J end by 3 bases, with 6 bases between. Germline CDR1 SGHDN, CDR2 FVKESK. The CDR3 DNA reads TGTGCCAGCAGCCAAGTCTTCGACTATGGCTACACCTTC. This translates into CASSQVFDYGYTF. The full variable domain, with the rest looked up from reference TRBV14 and TRBJ1-2, is EAGVTQFPSHSVIEKGQTVTLRCDPISGHDNLYWYRRVMGKEIKFLLHFVKESKQDESGMPNNRFLAERTGGTYSTLKVQPAELEDSGVYFCASSQVFDYGYTFGSGTRLTVV.

This clonotype was seen many times. The J gene is TRBJ2-3, the V gene TRBV28; no clear D gene. Per germline, CDR1 MDHEN and CDR2 SYDVKM. V shed 2 bases and J shed 3 bases, with 6 bases lying between them. The CDR3 consists of 13 residues. The CDR3 reads CASSLGATDTQYF. Here the CDR3 DNA reads TGTGCCAGCAGTTTAGGTGCAACAGATACGCAGTATTTT.

Many counts were recorded for this clonotype. The gene calls are TRBV10-3 and TRBJ2-7, with TRBD2 identical over 10 bases. CDR1 ENHRY and CDR2 SYGVKD come from the germline V gene. The CDR3 consists of 13 residues. After removal of 7 bases from V and 3 bases from J, the junction contained 3 bases not matched to a gene. The CDR3 sequence is CAIKSSGSYEQYF. The CDR3 bases are TGTGCCATCAAGTCTAGCGGGAGCTACGAGCAGTACTTC.

The chain is built from TRBV19 and TRBJ1-2, with unresolved D. V was pared by 6 bases and J by 4 bases, with 12 bases between. Germline V gives CDR1 LNHDA, CDR2 SQIVND (reference sequence). This CDR3 has 13 residues. The CDR3 nucleotides are TGTGCCAGTAGCCCTCAACACGGCTATGGCTACACCTTC. It codes for CASSPQHGYGYTF.

This clonotype was seen a few times. The chain couples TRBV7-6 to TRBJ2-1; 7 bases are shared with TRBD2. CDR1 and CDR2 (germline): SGHVS, FNYEAQ. Trimming took 0 bases from V and 9 from J; bases not matched to a gene: 8. The length of the CDR3 is 15 residues. For the CDR3, the DNA is TGTGCCAGCAGCTTAGCTCGCGGGAGTACGGCTGAGCAGTTCTTC. It specifies CASSLARGSTAEQFF.

This clonotype was seen repeatedly, ten times or more. V is TRBV18 and J is TRBJ1-1, with no clear D. The CDR3 consists of 15 residues. V lost 1 base to trimming and J lost 5 bases, with 14 bases between them. Germline V gene lookup returns CDR1 KGHSH and CDR2 LQKENI. The CDR3 DNA reads TGTGCCAGCTCACCACTCTCTAGCACGGGAACTGAAGCTTTCTTT. Protein: CASSPLSSTGTEAFF.

V is TRBV20-1 and J is TRBJ2-3; 13 bases fit TRBD2. CDR1 is DFQATT and CDR2 is SNEGSKA in the germline V gene (reference sequence). V trimming: 4 bases; J trimming: 1 base; junction bases outside the gene matches: 8. CDR3 length equals 17 residues. The CDR3 nucleotides read TGCAGTGCTAAGCAGACTAGCGGGAGGTTGGGCACAGATACGCAGTATTTT. Translation: CSAKQTSGRLGTDTQYF.

CDR3 coding DNA: TGTGCCAGTAGTCCATCGATGACTAGCCCCGTCACCGGGGAGCTGTTTTTT. Translating gives CASSPSMTSPVTGELFF. V gene TRBV19 combines with J gene TRBJ2-2; 7 bases are a match to TRBD2. The CDR3 length is 17 residues. The germline V gene has CDR1 LNHDA and CDR2 SQIVND (reference sequence). The ends lost 5 bases at V and 4 bases at J; junction bases unmatched: 13.

This clonotype was detected ten times or more. The gene calls are TRBV12-3 or TRBV12-4 and TRBJ1-1, with 8 nucleotides matching TRBD1. The CDR3 is 15 residues long. V lost 5 bases, J lost 10 bases, and 15 bases stayed unmatched. CDR3 amino acids: CASSLRQGPRTGAFF. The CDR3 coding sequence is TGTGCCAGCAGTCTTCGACAGGGGCCGAGGACAGGAGCTTTCTTT.

This chain uses TRBV27 with TRBJ2-1; 13 nucleotides line up with TRBD2. CDR3 size: 16 residues. J lost 9 bases, V lost 3 bases, and 8 bases had no gene match. Germline CDR1 and CDR2: MNHEY and SMNVEV (reference sequence). The CDR3 DNA follows: TGTGCCAGCAGTTTGTCACTAGCGGGAGGGCTGGGTGAGCAGTTCTTC. This translates into CASSLSLAGGLGEQFF.

This clonotype has a count of ten or more. The V gene is TRBV2, the J gene TRBJ1-2; no clear D gene. The CDR3 has 13 amino acids. Trimming removed 1 base at V and 4 bases at J, with 7 bases between. Per germline, CDR1 SNHLY and CDR2 FYNNEI. CDR3 sequence reads: CASSEEGLYGYTF. DNA of the CDR3: TGTGCCAGCAGTGAAGAGGGTCTCTATGGCTACACCTTC. The variable domain in full, completed from reference TRBV2 and TRBJ1-2, reads EPEVTQTPSHQVTQMGQEVILRCVPISNHLYFYWYRQILGQKVEFLVSFYNNEISEKSEIFDDQFSVERPDGSNFTLKIRSTKLEDSAMYFCASSEEGLYGYTFGSGTRLTVV.

This clonotype occurred a few times. The chain combines TRBV2 with TRBJ2-1; 8 nucleotides match TRBD1. Germline V lookup: CDR1 SNHLY, CDR2 FYNNEI. CDR3 length: 15 amino acids. Trimming removed 6 bases from V and 8 bases from J; junction bases left unmatched: 12. As DNA, the CDR3 is TGTGCCAGCAGCGTTGACAGGGGAAAGATAGATGAGCAGTTCTTC. It specifies CASSVDRGKIDEQFF. The full variable domain, rest sourced from reference TRBV2 and TRBJ2-1, is EPEVTQTPSHQVTQMGQEVILRCVPISNHLYFYWYRQILGQKVEFLVSFYNNEISEKSEIFDDQFSVERPDGSNFTLKIRSTKLEDSAMYFCASSVDRGKIDEQFFGPGTRLTVL.

This clonotype was detected a few times. The chain joins TRBV30 to TRBJ2-7; D is ambiguous. Germline assignment: CDR1 GTSNPN and CDR2 SVGIG (reference sequence). Trimming left V 0 bases short and J 7 bases short, with 7 bases between. The CDR3 runs to 11 residues. The CDR3 spells CAWSVVQEQYF. The CDR3 DNA reads as TGTGCCTGGAGTGTAGTACAAGAGCAGTACTTC.

As concerns this clonotype: One junction end disagrees with the germline gene, perhaps due to a read error. CDR3 DNA sequence: TGTGCTAGCAGCTTAGAGGCAGGCAACACAGATACGCAGTATTTT. Protein: CASSLEAGNTDTQYF. V gene TRBV7-7 combines with J gene TRBJ2-3; no firm D call. This CDR3 contains 15 residues. Per the germline V gene, CDR1 is SSHAT and CDR2 is FNYEAQ (reference sequence).

This clonotype showed up many times. The rearrangement joins TRBV28 to TRBJ2-5; maybe TRBD2 (5 bases). Trimming took 4 bases from V and 5 from J, leaving 11 bases between them. Per germline, CDR1 MDHEN and CDR2 SYDVKM. This CDR3 is 13 amino acids long. The CDR3 DNA reads TGTGCCAGCAGTTATCTGGGCGGGGAGACCCAGTACTTC. Its translation: CASSYLGGETQYF.

This clonotype showed up many times. The chain couples TRBV20-1 to TRBJ2-3; the D gene is possibly TRBD2 (5 bases). Looked up from germline, CDR1 is DFQATT and CDR2 is SNEGSKA (reference sequence). Trimming shortened V by 3 bases and J by 4 bases, and 14 bases separated the two germline ends. The CDR3 runs 14 residues. In DNA form, the CDR3 reads TGCAGTGCTAGCTTAGCGCCCGAGGCAGATACGCAGTATTTT. Translation: CSASLAPEADTQYF.

There are many counts of this clonotype. This chain links TRBV6-1 with TRBJ1-2; 10 bases line up with TRBD1. The CDR3 sequence is 14 residues long. Germline V lookup: CDR1 MNHNS, CDR2 SASEGT. With V trimmed by 6 bases and J by 5 bases, 6 bases remained unmatched. The CDR3 DNA reads TGTGCCAGCAGGAATCGACAGGGGGCGTATGGCTACACCTTC. Its protein is CASRNRQGAYGYTF.

This clonotype appeared many times. The rearrangement joins TRBV10-3 to TRBJ2-7, with 11 positions matching TRBD1. With V trimmed by 4 bases and J by 7 bases, 6 bases remained unmatched. The germline CDR1 and CDR2 sequences are ENHRY and SYGVKD. The CDR3 runs to 14 residues. This CDR3 is CAISAEDRGREQYF. The CDR3 nucleotides read TGTGCCATCAGTGCCGAGGACAGGGGGCGGGAGCAGTACTTC.

Ten or more counts support this clonotype. J is TRBJ2-1 and V is TRBV5-1, with a possible D match to TRBD2 (6 bases). Germline V CDR1 and CDR2: SGHRS, YFSETQ. Trimming shortened V by 4 bases and J by 9 bases, and 20 bases separated the two germline ends. The CDR3 runs 15 residues. The CDR3: CASSPPGRESSEQFF. The DNA for the CDR3 is TGCGCCAGCAGCCCTCCGGGTCGGGAGTCCAGTGAGCAGTTCTTC.

This clonotype occurred many times. The CDR3 DNA sequence: TGTGCCAGCAGTTACAGGGCGGATTCACCCCTCCACTTT. Its protein is CASSYRADSPLHF. V usage is TRBV27 and J usage is TRBJ1-6, with TRBD1 as a possible D gene (6 bases). The CDR3 is 13 amino acids. Trimming took 4 bases from V and 8 from J, leaving 9 bases between them. Germline CDR1 reads MNHEY; CDR2 reads SMNVEV (reference sequence).

This clonotype was counted only a few times. As DNA, the CDR3 is TGTGCCAGCAGTAAAATCCGGGACAGGGAGGCTTTCTTT. This encodes CASSKIRDREAFF. This rearrangement joins TRBV12-3 or TRBV12-4 to TRBJ1-1; 9 nucleotides match TRBD1. The CDR3 consists of 13 residues. V trimming: 5 bases; J trimming: 11 bases; junction bases outside the gene matches: 9.

This clonotype turned up a few times. V usage is TRBV10-3 and J usage is TRBJ1-2, with a tentative D call TRBD1 (6 bases). V was shortened by 6 bases and J by 5 bases, with 16 bases between the two germline ends. This CDR3 contains 14 residues. Germline V gene lookup returns CDR1 ENHRY and CDR2 SYGVKD. CDR3 in amino acids: CAISDKQGPYGYTF. CDR3 nucleotides: TGTGCCATCAGCGACAAGCAGGGGCCATATGGCTACACCTTC.

This rearrangement joins TRBV27 to TRBJ2-1, with 14 positions matching TRBD2. The CDR3 consists of 15 residues. V was clipped by 4 bases and J by 6 bases; unmatched bases: 2. The germline V gene encodes CDR1 MNHEY and CDR2 SMNVEV (reference sequence). The CDR3 DNA sequence: TGTGCCAGCAGTTGGACTAGCGGGGGGCGCAATGAGCAGTTCTTC. Its protein product is CASSWTSGGRNEQFF.

This clonotype appeared a few times. The chain combines TRBV20-1 with TRBJ2-3; D call uncertain. The CDR3 contains 12 residues. From germline, CDR1 is DFQATT and CDR2 SNEGSKA (reference sequence). Trimming cost V 3 bases and J 3 bases, with 7 bases left between them. The CDR3 is CSARATTDTQYF. The CDR3 nucleotides are TGCAGTGCTAGGGCCACAACAGATACGCAGTATTTT.